Listed here are 10 T cell receptor beta chains from one sample, sequenced in a study of Graves' ophthalmopathy and Graves' hyperthyroidism. TCR beta CDR3 amplification used RNA transcripts. RT-PCR with HTBI primers came first, then second-round multiplex PCR. A single record per CDR3 protein comes from TCRdb applying MiXCR to the multiplex PCR reads. The sample shows hundreds of thousands of distinct CDR3 sequences, 22% of them seen only once. The sequenced sample consisted of peripheral blood. These TCRs come from a woman under 30 with stable Graves' hyperthyroidism. Some clones in this sample may be carry-over from other donors' samples.

This clonotype was counted ten times or more. The rearrangement joins TRBV10-1 to TRBJ2-5, with TRBD1 matching 9 bases. Looked up from germline, CDR1 is WNHNN and CDR2 is SYGVQD (reference sequence). This CDR3 is 15 amino acids long. The V and J ends lost 2 bases and 2 bases, in that order; junction bases with no gene match: 3. CDR3 nucleotide sequence: TGCGCCAGCAGTGAGACAGGGACAGGGCAAGAGACCCAGTACTTC. Its translation is CASSETGTGQETQYF.

This clonotype was seen many times. V usage is TRBV7-8 and J usage is TRBJ2-2; 8 positions agree with TRBD1. The CDR3 spans 16 residues. V gave up 4 bases and J gave up 6 bases; unmatched junction bases: 10. Germline CDR1 and CDR2: SGHVS and FQNEAQ. The CDR3 DNA sequence: TGTGCCAGCAGCTCCGACAGGGGCTTGACTTCCGGGGAGCTGTTTTTT. It encodes CASSSDRGLTSGELFF.

This clonotype occurred many times. V usage is TRBV12-3 or TRBV12-4 and J usage is TRBJ2-5, with TRBD2 matching over 7 bases. The V segment lost 3 bases and the J segment 2 bases; nucleotides outside the gene matches: 3. The CDR3 runs 14 residues. CDR3 DNA: TGTGCCAGCAGTTTCGGGACTAATCAAGAGACCCAGTACTTC. The encoded protein is CASSFGTNQETQYF.

This clonotype has ten or more counts. The chain couples TRBV5-6 to TRBJ1-1; the D is unclear. This CDR3 has 15 amino acids. The germline gives CDR1 SGHDT, CDR2 YYEEEE. The germline V and J ends were trimmed by 4 bases and 1 base, with 14 bases remaining between them. The CDR3 spells CASSRPQLGNTEAFF. DNA of the CDR3: TGTGCCAGCAGCCGACCACAGCTGGGGAACACTGAAGCTTTCTTT.

This clonotype was counted at least ten times. The chain has TRBV5-1 and TRBJ2-5; possibly TRBD2 for D (5 bases). The V gene's germline CDR1 is SGHRS and CDR2 YFSETQ. Trimming took 0 bases from V and 7 from J, leaving 22 bases between them. CDR3 size: 17 residues. CDR3 sequence: CASSLALTTGKVRTQYF. CDR3 in DNA: TGCGCCAGCAGCTTGGCCTTGACTACCGGAAAGGTTAGGACCCAGTACTTC.

Comments on this clonotype: This sequence may be a read error, since a much larger clone differs from it by one base. The chain recombines TRBV5-1 with TRBJ2-2; D possibly matches TRBD1 or TRBD2 (5 bases each). The CDR3 has 15 amino acids. Germline assignment: CDR1 SGHRS and CDR2 YFSETQ. The CDR3 coding sequence is TGCGCCAGCAGCGCCTCAGGGCTGAACACCGGGGAGCTGTGTTTT. Translating it yields CASSASGLNTGELCF.

This clonotype was seen repeatedly, ten times or more. The rearrangement links TRBV6-1 to TRBJ2-7; TRBD2 might be the D (6 bases). This CDR3 has 12 residues. With 8 bases removed from V and 6 bases from J, the gap between germline ends came to 14 bases. Germline values: CDR1 MNHNS, CDR2 SASEGT. CDR3 residues: CASHSGVREQYF. CDR3 nucleotide sequence: TGTGCCAGCCATTCGGGGGTCCGCGAGCAGTACTTC.

This chain links TRBV30 with TRBJ2-7, with 11 nucleotides matching TRBD2. In germline, CDR1 is GTSNPN, CDR2 SVGIG (reference sequence). The ends lost 3 bases at V and 2 bases at J; junction bases unmatched: 6. The CDR3 extends over 15 amino acids. The CDR3 here is CAWSLAGGGTYEQYF. The CDR3, as DNA: TGTGCCTGGAGCCTAGCGGGAGGAGGCACCTACGAGCAGTACTTC.

At least ten counts were recorded for this clonotype. The chain recombines TRBV20-1 with TRBJ2-4, with D possibly TRBD1 on 5 matching bases. V lost 1 base and J lost 6, with 10 bases in between. Germline V gene data show CDR1 as DFQATT and CDR2 as SNEGSKA (reference sequence). This CDR3 is 13 amino acids long. For the CDR3, the DNA is TGCAGTGCTAGAGTAGGCAGGGTAAACATTCAGTACTTC. It codes for CSARVGRVNIQYF.

This clonotype was found many times. The chain carries TRBV9 and TRBJ1-1; D uncertain. Germline loops: CDR1 SGDLS, CDR2 YYNGEE. V was clipped by 0 bases and J by 4 bases, with 13 bases between them. The CDR3 is 15 amino acids. The CDR3 reads CASSVGSGGFTEAFF. As DNA, the CDR3 is TGTGCCAGCAGCGTAGGGTCGGGAGGGTTCACTGAAGCTTTCTTT. Full variable domain (outside the CDR3, taken from reference TRBV9 and TRBJ1-1): DSGVTQTPKHLITATGQRVTLRCSPRSGDLSVYWYQQSLDQGLQFLIQYYNGEERAKGNILERFSAQQFPDLHSELNLSSLELGDSALYFCASSVGSGGFTEAFFGQGTRLTVV.